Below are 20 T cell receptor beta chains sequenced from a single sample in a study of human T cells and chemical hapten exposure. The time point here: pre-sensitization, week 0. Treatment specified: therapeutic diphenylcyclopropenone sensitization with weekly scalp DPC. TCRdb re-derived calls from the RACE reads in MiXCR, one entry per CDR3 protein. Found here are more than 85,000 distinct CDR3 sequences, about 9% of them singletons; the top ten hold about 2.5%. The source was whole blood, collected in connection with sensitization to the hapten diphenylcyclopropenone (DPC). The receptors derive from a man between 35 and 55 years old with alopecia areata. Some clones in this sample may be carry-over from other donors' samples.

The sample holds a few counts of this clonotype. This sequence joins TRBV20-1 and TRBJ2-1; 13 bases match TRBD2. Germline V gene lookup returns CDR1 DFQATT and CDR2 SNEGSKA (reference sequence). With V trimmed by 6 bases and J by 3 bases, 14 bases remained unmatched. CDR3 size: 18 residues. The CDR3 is CSAPGNGLAGVSYNEQFF. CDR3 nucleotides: TGCAGTGCCCCTGGGAACGGACTAGCGGGAGTAAGCTACAATGAGCAGTTCTTC.

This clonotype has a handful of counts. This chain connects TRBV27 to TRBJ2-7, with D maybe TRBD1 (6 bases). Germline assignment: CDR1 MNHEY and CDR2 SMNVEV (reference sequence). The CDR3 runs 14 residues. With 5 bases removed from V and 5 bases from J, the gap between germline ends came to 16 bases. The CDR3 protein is CASSTFPGDHEQYF. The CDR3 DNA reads TGTGCCAGCAGTACCTTTCCAGGGGACCACGAGCAGTACTTC.

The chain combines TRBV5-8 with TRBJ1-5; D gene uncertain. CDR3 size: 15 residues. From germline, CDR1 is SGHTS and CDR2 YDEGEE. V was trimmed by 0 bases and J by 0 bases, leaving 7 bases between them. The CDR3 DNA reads TGTGCCAGCAGCTTGGGGGTTGATAGCAATCAGCCCCAGCATTTT. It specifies CASSLGVDSNQPQHF.

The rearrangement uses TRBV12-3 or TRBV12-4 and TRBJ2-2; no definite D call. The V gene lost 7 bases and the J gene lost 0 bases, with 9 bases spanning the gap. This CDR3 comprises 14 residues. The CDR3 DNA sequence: TGTGCCAGCAAACAAGGCGCGAACACCGGGGAGCTGTTTTTT. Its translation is CASKQGANTGELFF.

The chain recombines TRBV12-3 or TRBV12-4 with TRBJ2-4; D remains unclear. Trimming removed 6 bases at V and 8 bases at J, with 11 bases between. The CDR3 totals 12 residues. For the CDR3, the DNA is TGTGCCAGCAGCACCCAACGGGACATTCAGTACTTC. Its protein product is CASSTQRDIQYF.

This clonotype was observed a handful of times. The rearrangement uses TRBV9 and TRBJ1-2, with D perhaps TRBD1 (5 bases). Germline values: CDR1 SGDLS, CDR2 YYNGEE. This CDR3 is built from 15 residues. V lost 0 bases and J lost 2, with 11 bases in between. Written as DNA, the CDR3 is TGTGCCAGCAGCGTAGAGGACGGGGGAAACTATGGCTACACCTTC. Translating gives CASSVEDGGNYGYTF.

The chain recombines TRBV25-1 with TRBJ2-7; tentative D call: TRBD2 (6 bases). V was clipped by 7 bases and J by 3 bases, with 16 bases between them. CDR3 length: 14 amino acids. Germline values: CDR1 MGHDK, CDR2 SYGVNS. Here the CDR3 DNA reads TGTGCCAGCACCGAGTGGGGACTCCTCTACGAGCAGTACGTC. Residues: CASTEWGLLYEQYV.

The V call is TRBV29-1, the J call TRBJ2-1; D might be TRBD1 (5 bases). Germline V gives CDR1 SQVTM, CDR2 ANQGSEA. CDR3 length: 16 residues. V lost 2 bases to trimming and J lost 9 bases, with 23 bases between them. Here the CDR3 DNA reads TGCAGCGTTGAATTCCCGACAATAGGGGATTTTCCTGAGCAGTTCTTC. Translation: CSVEFPTIGDFPEQFF.

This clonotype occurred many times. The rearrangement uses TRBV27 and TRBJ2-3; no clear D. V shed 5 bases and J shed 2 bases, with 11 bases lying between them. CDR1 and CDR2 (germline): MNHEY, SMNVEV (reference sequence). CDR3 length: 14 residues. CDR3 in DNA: TGTGCCAGCAGTCCCGGCCGAATCACAGATACGCAGTATTTT. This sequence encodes CASSPGRITDTQYF.

The CDR3 spells CASSVPDRGLLYGYTF. The CDR3 bases are TGTGCCAGCAGTGTACCCGACAGGGGGCTTCTCTATGGCTACACCTTC. The genes are TRBV6-1 and TRBJ1-2, with TRBD1 matching over 10 bases. V lost 4 bases, J lost 4 bases, and 9 bases stayed unmatched. This CDR3 spans 16 amino acids. Germline CDR1 is MNHNS and CDR2 is SASEGT.

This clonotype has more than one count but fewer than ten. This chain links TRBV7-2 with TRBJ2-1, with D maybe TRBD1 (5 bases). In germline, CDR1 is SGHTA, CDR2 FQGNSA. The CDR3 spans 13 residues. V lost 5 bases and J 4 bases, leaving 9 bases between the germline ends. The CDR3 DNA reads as TGTGCCAGCAGCCAGACAGTTTACAATGAGCAGTTCTTC. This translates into CASSQTVYNEQFF.

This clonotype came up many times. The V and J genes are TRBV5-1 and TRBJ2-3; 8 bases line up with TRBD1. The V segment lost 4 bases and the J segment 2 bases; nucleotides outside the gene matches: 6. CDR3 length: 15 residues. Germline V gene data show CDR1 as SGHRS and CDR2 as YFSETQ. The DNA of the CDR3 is TGCGCCAGCAGCCTACAGACAGGGGTCACAGATACGCAGTATTTT. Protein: CASSLQTGVTDTQYF.

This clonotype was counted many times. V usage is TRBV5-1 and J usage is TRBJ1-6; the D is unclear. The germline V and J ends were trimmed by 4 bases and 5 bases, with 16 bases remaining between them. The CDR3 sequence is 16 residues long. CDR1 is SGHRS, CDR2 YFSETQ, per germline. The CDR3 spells CASSREGAHDNSPLHF. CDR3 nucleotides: TGCGCCAGCAGCCGAGAGGGAGCCCACGATAATTCACCCCTCCACTTT.

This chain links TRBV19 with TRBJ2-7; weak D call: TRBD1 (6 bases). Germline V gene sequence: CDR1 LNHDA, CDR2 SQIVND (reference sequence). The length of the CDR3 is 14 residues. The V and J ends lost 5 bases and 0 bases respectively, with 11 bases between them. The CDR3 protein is CASSRDTSSYEQYF. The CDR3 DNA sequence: TGTGCCAGTAGTCGGGACACGAGCTCCTACGAGCAGTACTTC.

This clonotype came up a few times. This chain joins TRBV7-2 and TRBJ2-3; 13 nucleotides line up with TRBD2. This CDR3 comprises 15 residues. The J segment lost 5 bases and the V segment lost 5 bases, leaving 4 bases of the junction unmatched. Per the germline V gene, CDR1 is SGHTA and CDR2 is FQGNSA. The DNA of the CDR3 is TGTGCCAGCAGCCCGGGACTAGCGGGATTAGATACGCAGTATTTT. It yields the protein CASSPGLAGLDTQYF. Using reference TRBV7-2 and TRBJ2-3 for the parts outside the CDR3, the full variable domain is GAGVSQSPSNKVTEKGKDVELRCDPISGHTALYWYRQSLGQGLEFLIYFQGNSAPDKSGLPSDRFSAERTGGSVSTLTIQRTQQEDSAVYLCASSPGLAGLDTQYFGPGTRLTVL.

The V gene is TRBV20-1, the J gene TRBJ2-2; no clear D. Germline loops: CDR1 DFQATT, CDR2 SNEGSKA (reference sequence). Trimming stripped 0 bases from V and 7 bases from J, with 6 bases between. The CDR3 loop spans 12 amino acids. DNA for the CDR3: TGCAGTGCTAGAGATCTAAACGGGGAGCTGTTTTTT. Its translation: CSARDLNGELFF.

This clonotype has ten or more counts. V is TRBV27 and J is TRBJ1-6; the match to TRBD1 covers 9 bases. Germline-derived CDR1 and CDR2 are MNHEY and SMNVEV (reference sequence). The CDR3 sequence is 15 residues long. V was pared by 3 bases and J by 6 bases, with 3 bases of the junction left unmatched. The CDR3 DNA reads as TGTGCCAGCAGTTTGGCGACAGGGGGTAATTCACCCCTCCACTTT. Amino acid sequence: CASSLATGGNSPLHF.

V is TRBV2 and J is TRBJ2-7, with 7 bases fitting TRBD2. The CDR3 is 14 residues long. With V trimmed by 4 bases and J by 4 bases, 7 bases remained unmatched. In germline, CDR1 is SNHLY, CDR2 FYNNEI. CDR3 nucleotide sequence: TGTGCCAGCAGTGCCACGGGAGGATATTACGAGCAGTACTTC. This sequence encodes CASSATGGYYEQYF.

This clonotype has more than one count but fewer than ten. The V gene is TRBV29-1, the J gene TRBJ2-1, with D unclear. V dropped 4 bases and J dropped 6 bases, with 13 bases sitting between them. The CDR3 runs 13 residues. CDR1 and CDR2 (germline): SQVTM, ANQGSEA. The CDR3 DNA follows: TGCAGCGTTGTAGGTCACGGTTCCAATGAGCAGTTCTTC. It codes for CSVVGHGSNEQFF.

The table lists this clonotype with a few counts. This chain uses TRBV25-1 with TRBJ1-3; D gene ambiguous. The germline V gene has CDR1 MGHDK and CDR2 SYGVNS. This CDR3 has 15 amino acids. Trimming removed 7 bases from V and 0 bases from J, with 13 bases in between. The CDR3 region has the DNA TGTGCCAGCATCGGATCTTGGAGCTCTGGAAACACCATATATTTT. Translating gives CASIGSWSSGNTIYF. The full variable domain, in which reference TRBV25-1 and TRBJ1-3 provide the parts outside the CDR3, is EADIYQTPRYLVIGTGKKITLECSQTMGHDKMYWYQQDPGMELHLIHYSYGVNSTEKGDLSSESTVSRIRTEHFPLTLESARPSHTSQYLCASIGSWSSGNTIYFGEGSWLTVV.